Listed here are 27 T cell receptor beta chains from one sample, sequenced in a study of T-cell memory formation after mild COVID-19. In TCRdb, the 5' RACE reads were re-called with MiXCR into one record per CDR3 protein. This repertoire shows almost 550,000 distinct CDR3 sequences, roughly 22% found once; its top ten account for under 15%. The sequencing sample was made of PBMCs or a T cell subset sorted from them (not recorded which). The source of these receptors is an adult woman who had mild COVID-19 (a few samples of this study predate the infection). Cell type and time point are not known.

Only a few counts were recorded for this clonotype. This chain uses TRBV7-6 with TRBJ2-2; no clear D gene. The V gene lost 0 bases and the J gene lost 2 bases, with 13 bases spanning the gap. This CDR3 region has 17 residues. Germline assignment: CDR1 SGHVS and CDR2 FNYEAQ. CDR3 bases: TGTGCCAGCAGCTTAGCAGGGCCGCAGACCAACACCGGGGAGCTGTTTTTT. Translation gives CASSLAGPQTNTGELFF.

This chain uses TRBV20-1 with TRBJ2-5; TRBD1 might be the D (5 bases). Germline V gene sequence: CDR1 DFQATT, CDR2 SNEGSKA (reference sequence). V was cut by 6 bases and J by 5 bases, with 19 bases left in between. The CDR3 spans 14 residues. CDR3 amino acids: CSAATPGFWETQYF. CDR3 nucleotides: TGCAGTGCCGCAACTCCAGGGTTTTGGGAGACCCAGTACTTC.

CDR3 residues: CASNPGAGVFTGELFF. CDR3 nucleotides: TGCGCCAGCAACCCAGGGGCAGGGGTTTTCACCGGGGAGCTGTTTTTT. This chain links TRBV4-1 with TRBJ2-2, with D tentatively TRBD1 (6 bases). In germline, CDR1 is MGHRA, CDR2 YSYEKL. V lost 7 bases and J 4 bases, leaving 19 bases between the germline ends. This CDR3 has 16 residues.

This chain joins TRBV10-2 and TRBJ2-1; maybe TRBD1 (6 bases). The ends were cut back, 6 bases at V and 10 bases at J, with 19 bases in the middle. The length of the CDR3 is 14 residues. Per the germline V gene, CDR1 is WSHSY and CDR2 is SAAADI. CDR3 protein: CASRHTGTKIEQFF. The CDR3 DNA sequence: TGCGCCAGCAGACACACCGGGACAAAGATCGAGCAGTTCTTC.

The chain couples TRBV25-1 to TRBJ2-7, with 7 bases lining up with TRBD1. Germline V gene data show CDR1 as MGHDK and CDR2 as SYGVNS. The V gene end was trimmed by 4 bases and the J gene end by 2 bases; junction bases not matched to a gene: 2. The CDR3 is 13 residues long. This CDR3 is CASSGQGPYEQYF. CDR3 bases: TGTGCCAGCAGTGGACAGGGACCCTACGAGCAGTACTTC.

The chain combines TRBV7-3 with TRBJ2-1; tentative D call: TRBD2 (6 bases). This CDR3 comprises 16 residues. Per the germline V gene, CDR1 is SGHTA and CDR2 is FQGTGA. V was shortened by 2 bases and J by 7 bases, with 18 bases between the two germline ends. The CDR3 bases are TGTGCCAGCAGCTTATCCGCTAGCGTGCCTTCAAATGAGCAGTTCTTC. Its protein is CASSLSASVPSNEQFF.

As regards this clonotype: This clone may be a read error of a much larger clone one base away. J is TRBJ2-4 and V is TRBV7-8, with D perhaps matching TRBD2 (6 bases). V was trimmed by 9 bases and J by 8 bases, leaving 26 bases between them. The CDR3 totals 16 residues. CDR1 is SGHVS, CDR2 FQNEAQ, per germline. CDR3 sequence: CARSHPAGGSRDIQYF. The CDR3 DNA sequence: TGTGCCAGAAGCCACCCCGCCGGGGGATCGCGGGACATTCAGTACTTC. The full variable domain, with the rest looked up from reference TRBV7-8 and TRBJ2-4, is GAGVSQSPRYKVAKRGQDVALRCDPISGHVSLFWYQQALGQGPEFLTYFQNEAQLDKSGLPSDRFFAERPEGSVSTLKIQRTQQEDSAVYLCARSHPAGGSRDIQYFGAGTRLSVL.

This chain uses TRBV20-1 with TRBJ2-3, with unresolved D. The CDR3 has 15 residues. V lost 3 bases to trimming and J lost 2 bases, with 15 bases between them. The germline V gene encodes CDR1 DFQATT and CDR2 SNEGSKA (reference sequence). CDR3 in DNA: TGCAGTGCTAGTAGCTACGGCGGCCTCACAGATACGCAGTATTTT. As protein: CSASSYGGLTDTQYF.

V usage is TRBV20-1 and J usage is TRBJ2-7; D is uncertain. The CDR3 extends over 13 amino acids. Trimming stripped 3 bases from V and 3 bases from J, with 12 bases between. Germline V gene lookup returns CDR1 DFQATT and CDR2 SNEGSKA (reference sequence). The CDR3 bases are TGCAGTGCTAGGGAGAACCCCCGCTACGAGCAGTACTTC. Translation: CSARENPRYEQYF.

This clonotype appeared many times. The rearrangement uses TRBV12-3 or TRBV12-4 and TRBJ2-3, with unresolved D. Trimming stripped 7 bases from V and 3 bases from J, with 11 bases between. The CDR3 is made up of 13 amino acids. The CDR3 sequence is CASNRAVTDTQYF. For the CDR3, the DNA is TGTGCCAGCAACCGAGCAGTGACAGATACGCAGTATTTT.

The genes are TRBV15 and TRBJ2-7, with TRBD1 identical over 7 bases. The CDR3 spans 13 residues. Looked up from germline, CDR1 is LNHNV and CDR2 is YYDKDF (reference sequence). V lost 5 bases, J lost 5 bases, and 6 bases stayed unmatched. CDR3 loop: CATSLGQNNEQYF. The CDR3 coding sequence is TGTGCCACCAGCTTGGGACAGAACAACGAGCAGTACTTC.

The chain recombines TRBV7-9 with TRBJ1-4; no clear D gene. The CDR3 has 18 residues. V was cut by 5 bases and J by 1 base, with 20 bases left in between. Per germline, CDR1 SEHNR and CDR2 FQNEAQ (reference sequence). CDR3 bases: TGTGCCAGCAGCCGCTCGGGATTGATTTCAGTAACTAATGAAAAACTGTTTTTT. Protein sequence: CASSRSGLISVTNEKLFF.

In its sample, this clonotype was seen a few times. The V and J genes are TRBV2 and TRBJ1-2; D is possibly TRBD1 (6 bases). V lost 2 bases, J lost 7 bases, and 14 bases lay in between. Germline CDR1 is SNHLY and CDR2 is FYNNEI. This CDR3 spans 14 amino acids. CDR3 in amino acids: CASSEKTGMFGYTF. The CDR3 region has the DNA TGTGCCAGCAGTGAAAAAACAGGGATGTTTGGCTACACCTTC.

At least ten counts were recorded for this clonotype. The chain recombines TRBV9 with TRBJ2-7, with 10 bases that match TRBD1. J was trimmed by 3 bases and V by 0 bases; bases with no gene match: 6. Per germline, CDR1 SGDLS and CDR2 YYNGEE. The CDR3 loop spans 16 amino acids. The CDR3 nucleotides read TGTGCCAGCAGCGTAGGCTCCGGGACAGGGGACTACGAGCAGTACTTC. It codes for CASSVGSGTGDYEQYF.

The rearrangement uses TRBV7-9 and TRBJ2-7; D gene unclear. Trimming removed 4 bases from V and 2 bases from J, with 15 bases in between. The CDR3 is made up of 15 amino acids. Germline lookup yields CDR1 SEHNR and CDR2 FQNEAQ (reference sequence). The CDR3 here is CASSSEAGNPYEQYF. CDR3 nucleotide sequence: TGTGCCAGCAGCTCGGAAGCAGGAAACCCCTACGAGCAGTACTTC.

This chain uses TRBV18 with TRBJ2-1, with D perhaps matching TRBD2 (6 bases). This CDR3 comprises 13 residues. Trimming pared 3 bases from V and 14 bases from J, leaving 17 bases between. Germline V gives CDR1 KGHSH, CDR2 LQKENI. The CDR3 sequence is CASSPGEEGLEFF. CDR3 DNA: TGTGCCAGCTCACCCGGGGAGGAGGGGCTAGAGTTCTTC. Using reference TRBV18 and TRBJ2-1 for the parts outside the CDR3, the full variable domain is NAGVMQNPRHLVRRRGQEARLRCSPMKGHSHVYWYRQLPEEGLKFMVYLQKENIIDESGMPKERFSAEFPKEGPSILRIQQVVRGDSAAYFCASSPGEEGLEFFGPGTRLTVL.

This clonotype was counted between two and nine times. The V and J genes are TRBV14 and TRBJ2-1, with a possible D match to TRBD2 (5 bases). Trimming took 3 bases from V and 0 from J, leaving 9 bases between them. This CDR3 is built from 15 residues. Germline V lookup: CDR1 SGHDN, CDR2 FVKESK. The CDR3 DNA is TGTGCCAGCAGCCAGGACTTCTCCTCCTACAATGAGCAGTTCTTC. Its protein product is CASSQDFSSYNEQFF.

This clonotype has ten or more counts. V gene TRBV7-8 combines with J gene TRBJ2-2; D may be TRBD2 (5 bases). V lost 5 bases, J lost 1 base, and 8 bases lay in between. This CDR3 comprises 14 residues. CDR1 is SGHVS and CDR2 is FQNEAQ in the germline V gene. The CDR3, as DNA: TGTGCCAGCAGCCCCGGGGTGAACACCGGGGAGCTGTTTTTT. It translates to CASSPGVNTGELFF.

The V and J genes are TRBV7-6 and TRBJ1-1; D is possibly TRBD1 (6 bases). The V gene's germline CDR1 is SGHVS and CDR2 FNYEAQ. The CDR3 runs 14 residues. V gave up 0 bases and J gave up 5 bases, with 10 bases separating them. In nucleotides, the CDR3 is TGTGCCAGCAGCTTAGCGTTGCAGGGGACTGAAGCTTTCTTT. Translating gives CASSLALQGTEAFF.

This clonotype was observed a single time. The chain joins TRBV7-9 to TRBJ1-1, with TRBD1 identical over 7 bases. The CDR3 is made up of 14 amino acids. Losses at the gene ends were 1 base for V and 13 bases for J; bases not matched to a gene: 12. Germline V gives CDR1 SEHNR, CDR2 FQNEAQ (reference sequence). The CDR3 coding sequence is TGTGCCAGCAGCTTAGTCCCGACGACAGGGCTGGTTTTCTTT. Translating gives CASSLVPTTGLVFF.

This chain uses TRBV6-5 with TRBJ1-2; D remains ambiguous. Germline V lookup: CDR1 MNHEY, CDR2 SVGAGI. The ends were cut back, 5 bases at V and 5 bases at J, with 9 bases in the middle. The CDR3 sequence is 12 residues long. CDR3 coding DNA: TGTGCCAGCAGTCGGTCGGGGTATGGCTACACCTTC. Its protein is CASSRSGYGYTF.

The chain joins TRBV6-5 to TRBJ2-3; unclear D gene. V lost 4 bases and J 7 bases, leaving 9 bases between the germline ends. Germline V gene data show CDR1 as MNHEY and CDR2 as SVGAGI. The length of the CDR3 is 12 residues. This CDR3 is CASSSSGNTQYF. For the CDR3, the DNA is TGTGCCAGCAGTTCCTCTGGAAATACGCAGTATTTT.

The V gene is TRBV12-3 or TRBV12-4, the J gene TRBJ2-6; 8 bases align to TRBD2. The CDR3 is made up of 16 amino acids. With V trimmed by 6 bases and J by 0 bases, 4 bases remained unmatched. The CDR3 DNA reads TGTGCCAGCAGAATAGCGGGATCCTCTGGGGCCAACGTCCTGACTTTC. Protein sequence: CASRIAGSSGANVLTF.

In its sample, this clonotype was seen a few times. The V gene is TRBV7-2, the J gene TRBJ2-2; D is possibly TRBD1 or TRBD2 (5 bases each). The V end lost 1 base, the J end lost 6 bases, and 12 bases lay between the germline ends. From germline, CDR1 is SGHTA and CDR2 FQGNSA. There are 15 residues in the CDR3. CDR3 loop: CASSLGGTPAGELFF. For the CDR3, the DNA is TGTGCCAGCAGCTTAGGAGGGACCCCGGCCGGGGAGCTGTTTTTT.

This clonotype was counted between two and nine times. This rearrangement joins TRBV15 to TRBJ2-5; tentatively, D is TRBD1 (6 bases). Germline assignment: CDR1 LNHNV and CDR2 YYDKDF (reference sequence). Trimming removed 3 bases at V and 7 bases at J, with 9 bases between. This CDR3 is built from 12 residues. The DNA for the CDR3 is TGTGCCACCAGCAGGGACAGAGGGACCCAGTACTTC. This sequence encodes CATSRDRGTQYF. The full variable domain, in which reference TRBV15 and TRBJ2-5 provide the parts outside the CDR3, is DAMVIQNPRYQVTQFGKPVTLSCSQTLNHNVMYWYQQKSSQAPKLLFHYYDKDFNNEADTPDNFQSRRPNTSFCFLDIRSPGLGDTAMYLCATSRDRGTQYFGPGTRLLVL.

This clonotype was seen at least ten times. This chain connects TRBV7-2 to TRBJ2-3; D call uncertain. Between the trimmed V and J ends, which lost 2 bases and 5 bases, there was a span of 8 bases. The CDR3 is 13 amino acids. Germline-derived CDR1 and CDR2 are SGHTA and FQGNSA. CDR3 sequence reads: CASSLSGLDTQYF. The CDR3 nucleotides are TGTGCCAGCAGCTTATCCGGGTTAGATACGCAGTATTTT.

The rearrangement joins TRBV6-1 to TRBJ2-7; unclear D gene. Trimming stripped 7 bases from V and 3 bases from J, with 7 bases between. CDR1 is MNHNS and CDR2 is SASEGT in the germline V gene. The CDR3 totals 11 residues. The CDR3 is CASKTYYEQYF. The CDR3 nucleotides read TGTGCCAGCAAAACTTACTACGAGCAGTACTTC.